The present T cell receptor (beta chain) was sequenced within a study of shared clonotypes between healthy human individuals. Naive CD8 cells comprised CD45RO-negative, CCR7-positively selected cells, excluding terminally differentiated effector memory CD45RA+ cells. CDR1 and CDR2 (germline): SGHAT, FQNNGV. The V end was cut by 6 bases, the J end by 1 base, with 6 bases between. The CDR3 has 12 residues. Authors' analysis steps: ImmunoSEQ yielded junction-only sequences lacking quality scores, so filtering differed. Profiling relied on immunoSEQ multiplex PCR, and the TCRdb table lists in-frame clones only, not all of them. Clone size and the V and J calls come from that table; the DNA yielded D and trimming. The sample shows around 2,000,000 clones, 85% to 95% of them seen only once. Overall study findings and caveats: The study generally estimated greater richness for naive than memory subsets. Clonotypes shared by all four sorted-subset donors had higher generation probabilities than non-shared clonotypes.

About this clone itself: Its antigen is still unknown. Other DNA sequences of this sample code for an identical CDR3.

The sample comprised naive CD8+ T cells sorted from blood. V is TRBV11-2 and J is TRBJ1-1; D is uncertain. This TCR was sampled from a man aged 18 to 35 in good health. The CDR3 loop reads CASRLGNTEAFF. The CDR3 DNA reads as TGTGCCAGCAGGCTAGGGAACACTGAAGCTTTCTTT.